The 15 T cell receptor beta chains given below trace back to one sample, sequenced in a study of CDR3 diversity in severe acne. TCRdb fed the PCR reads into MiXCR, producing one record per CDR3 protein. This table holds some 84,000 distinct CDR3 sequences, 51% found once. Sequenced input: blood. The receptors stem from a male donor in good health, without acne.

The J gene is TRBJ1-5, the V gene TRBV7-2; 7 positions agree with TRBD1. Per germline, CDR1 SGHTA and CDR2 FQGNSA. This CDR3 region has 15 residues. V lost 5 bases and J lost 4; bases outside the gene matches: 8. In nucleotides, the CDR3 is TGTGCCAGCAGCGCAACCGGGACAGTTAATCAGCCCCAGCATTTT. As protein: CASSATGTVNQPQHF.

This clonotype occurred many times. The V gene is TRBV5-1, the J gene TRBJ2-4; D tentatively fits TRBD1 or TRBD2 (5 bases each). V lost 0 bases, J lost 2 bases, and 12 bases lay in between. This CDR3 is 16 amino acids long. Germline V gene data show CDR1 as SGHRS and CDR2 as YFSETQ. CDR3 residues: CASSLGLGGTKNIQYF. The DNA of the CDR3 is TGCGCCAGCAGCTTGGGCCTTGGGGGAACCAAAAACATTCAGTACTTC.

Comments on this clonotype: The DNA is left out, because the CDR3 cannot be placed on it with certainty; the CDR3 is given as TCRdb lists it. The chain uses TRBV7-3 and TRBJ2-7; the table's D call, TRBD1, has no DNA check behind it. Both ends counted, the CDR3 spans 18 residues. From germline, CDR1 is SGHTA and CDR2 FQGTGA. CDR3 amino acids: CASSFHICSAPQGNEQYF.

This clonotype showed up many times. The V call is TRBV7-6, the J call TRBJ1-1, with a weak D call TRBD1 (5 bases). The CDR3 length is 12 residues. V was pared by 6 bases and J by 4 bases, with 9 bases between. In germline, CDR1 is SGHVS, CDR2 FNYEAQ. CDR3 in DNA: TGTGCCAGCAGTTCGGGACGCACTGAAGCTTTCTTT. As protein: CASSSGRTEAFF.

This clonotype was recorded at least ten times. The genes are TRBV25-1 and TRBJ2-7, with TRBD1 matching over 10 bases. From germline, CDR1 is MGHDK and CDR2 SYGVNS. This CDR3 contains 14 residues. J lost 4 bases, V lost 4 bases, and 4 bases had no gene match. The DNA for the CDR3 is TGTGCCAGCAGTGTAGACAGGGGGCAATACGAGCAGTACTTC. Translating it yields CASSVDRGQYEQYF.

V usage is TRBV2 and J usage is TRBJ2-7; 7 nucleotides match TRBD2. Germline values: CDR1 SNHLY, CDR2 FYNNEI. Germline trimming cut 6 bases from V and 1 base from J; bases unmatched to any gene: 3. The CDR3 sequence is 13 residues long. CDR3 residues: CASRAGVSYEQYF. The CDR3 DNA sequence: TGTGCCAGCAGGGCGGGGGTGTCCTACGAGCAGTACTTC.

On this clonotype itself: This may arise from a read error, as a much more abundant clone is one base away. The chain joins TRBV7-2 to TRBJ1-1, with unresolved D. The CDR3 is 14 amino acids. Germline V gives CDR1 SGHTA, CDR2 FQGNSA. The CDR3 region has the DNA TGTGCCACCAGCTTAGCAGCCCCGCGGGATGAAGCTTTCTTT. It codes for CATSLAAPRDEAFF.

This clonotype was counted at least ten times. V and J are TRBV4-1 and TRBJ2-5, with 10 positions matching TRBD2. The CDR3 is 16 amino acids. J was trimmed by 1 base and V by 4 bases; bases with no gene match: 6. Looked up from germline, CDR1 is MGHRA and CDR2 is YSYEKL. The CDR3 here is CASSRLAGGSQETQYF. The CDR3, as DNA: TGCGCCAGCAGCCGATTAGCGGGGGGTTCCCAAGAGACCCAGTACTTC.

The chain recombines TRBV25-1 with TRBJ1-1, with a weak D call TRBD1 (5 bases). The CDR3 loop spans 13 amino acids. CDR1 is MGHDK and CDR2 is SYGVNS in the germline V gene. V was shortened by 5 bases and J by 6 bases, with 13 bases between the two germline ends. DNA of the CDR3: TGTGCCAGCAGTCTGCGTCGGGGCGCTGAAGCTTTCTTT. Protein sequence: CASSLRRGAEAFF.

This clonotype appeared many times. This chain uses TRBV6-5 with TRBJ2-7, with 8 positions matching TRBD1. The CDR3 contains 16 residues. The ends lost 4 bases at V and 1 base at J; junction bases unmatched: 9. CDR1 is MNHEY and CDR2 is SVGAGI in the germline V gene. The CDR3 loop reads CASSSRTGKYSYEQYF. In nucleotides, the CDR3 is TGTGCCAGCAGTTCCCGGACAGGGAAATATTCCTACGAGCAGTACTTC.

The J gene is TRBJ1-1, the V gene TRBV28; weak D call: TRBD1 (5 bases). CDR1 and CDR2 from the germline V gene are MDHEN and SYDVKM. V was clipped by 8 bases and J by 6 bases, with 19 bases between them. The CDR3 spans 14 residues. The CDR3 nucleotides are TGTGCCAGCGGATTGGGGGGAAGGGGTGCTGAAGCTTTCTTT. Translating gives CASGLGGRGAEAFF.

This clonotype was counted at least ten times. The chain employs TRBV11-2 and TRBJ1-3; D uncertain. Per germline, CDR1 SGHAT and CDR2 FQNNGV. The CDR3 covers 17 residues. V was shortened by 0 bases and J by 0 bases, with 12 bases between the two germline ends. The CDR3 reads CASSLDRPGTSGNTIYF. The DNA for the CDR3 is TGTGCCAGCAGCTTAGATCGGCCAGGCACCTCTGGAAACACCATATATTTT.

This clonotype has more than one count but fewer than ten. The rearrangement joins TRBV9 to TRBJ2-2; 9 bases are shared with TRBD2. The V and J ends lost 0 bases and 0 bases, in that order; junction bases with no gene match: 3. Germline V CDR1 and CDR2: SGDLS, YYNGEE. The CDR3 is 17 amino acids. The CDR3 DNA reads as TGTGCCAGCAGCGTAGCGGCGGGAGGGCCGAACACCGGGGAGCTGTTTTTT. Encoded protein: CASSVAAGGPNTGELFF.

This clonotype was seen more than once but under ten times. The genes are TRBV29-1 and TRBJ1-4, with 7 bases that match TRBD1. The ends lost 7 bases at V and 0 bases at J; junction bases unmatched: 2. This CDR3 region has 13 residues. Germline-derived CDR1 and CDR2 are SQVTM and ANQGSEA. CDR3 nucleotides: TGCAGCGCGGGACAGACAACTAATGAAAAACTGTTTTTT. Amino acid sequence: CSAGQTTNEKLFF.

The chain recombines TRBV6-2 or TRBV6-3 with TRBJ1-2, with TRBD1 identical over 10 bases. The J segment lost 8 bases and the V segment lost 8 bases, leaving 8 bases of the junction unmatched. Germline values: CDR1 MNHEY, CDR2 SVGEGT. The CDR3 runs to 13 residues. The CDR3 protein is CASGTGTGDGYTF. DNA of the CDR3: TGTGCCAGCGGCACCGGGACAGGGGACGGCTACACCTTC.